Described below is a single TCR beta chain sequence and its context. Its target is unknown. A much larger clone differs by one base, so this may be a read error. Without any cell sorting, roughly 20-33 mg of bulk tissue yielded co-extracted RNA and DNA. Each tumor had five separate regions sampled. The sample belongs to a study of tumor-infiltrating lymphocytes in primary liver carcinoma. About the study: Stage T1-T3 N0M0 tumors spanned about 4 to 11 cm.

A constant-region primer served to make TCR beta cDNA from around 500 ng total RNA. Modified slightly, ARM-PCR produced TCR beta libraries over three nested multiplex PCR rounds. TRBV1-TRBV30 forward primers paired with a C-beta reverse primer were used in the first two PCR rounds, which ran approximately 10 cycles each. Each CDR3 protein gets one entry after TCRdb re-called the multiplex PCR reads with MiXCR. The sample lists roughly 70,000 distinct CDR3 sequences, over 60% occurring once. The CDR3 runs 13 residues. Germline CDR1 and CDR2: MNHEY and SVGEGT. Notes on the study in general: Tumor region pairs outstripped tumor-adjacent and tumor-blood pairs in overlap.

This chain connects TRBV6-2 or TRBV6-3 to TRBJ2-7, with D tentatively TRBD1 (6 bases). The source of this sequence is a man between 35 and 55 years old with primary liver carcinoma and hepatitis B virus infection. What was sequenced was liver tumor tissue from sampling region 4. Sample subset: tumor region T4, right-lateral pole. The CDR3 DNA follows: TGTGCCAGCAGCAGGGGAAAGTGGGTCGAGGAGTACTTC. Its protein product is CASSRGKWVEEYF.